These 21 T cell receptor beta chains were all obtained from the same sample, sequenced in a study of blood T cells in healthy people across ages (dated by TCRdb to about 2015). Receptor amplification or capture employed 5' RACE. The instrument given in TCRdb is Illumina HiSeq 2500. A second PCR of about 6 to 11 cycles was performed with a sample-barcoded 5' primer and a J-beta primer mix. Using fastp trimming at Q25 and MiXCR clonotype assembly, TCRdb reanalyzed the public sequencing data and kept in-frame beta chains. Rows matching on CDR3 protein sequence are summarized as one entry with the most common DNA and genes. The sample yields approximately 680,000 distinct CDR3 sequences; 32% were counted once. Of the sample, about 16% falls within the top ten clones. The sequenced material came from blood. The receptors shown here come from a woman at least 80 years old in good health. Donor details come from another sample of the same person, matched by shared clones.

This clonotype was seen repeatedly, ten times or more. CDR3 in amino acids: CASSLAPGMAEAFF. CDR3 nucleotides: TGCGCCAGCAGCTTGGCCCCGGGGATGGCTGAAGCTTTCTTT. The rearrangement links TRBV5-1 to TRBJ1-1; no reliable D call. V lost 0 bases and J 6 bases, leaving 12 bases between the germline ends. Germline values: CDR1 SGHRS, CDR2 YFSETQ. This CDR3 region has 14 residues.

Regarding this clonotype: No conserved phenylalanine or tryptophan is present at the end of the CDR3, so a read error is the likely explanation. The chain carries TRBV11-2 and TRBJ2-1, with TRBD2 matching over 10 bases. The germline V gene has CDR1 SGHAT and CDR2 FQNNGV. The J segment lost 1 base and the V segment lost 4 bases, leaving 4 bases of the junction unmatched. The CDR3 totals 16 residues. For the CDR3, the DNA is TGTGCCAGCAGCTCCACTAGCGGGGTTTCCTACAATGAGCAGTTCTTG. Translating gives CASSSTSGVSYNEQFL.

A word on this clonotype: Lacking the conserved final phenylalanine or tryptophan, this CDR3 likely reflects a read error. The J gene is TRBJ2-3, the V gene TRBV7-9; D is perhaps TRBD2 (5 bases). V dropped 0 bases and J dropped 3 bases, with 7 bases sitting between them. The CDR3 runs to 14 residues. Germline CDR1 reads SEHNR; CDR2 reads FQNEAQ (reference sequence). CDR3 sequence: CASSLARATDTQYY. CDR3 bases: TGTGCCAGCAGCTTAGCGAGGGCTACAGATACGCAGTATTAT.

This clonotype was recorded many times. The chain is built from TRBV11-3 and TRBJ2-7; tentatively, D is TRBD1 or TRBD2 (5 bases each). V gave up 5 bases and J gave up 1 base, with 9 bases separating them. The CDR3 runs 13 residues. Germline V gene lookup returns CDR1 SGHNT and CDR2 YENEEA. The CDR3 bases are TGTGCCAGCAGCCGGGGACGGTCCTACGAGCAGTACTTC. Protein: CASSRGRSYEQYF.

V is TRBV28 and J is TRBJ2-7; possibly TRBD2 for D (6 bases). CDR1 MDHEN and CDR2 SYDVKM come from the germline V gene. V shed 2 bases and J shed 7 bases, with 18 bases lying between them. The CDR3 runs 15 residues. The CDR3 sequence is CASSLRNYIGGEQYF. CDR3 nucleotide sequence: TGTGCCAGCAGTTTACGAAACTATATAGGAGGGGAGCAGTACTTC.

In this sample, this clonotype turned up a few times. The CDR3 region is CASSQVTANTEAFF. The CDR3 coding sequence is TGTGCCAGCAGCCAAGTAACAGCGAACACTGAAGCTTTCTTT. V gene TRBV4-2 combines with J gene TRBJ1-1, with no clear D. CDR1 and CDR2 from the germline V gene are LGHNA and YNFKEQ. This CDR3 spans 14 amino acids. Trimming pared 1 base from V and 1 base from J, leaving 7 bases between.

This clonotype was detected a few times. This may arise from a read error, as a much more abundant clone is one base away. The DNA of the CDR3 is TGTGCCGCCAGCAGAGATACGAGGGGCAATGAGCAGTTCTTC. Its protein product is CAASRDTRGNEQFF. This chain connects TRBV15 to TRBJ2-1; D could derive from TRBD1 or TRBD2 (5 bases each). The germline V gene encodes CDR1 LNHNV and CDR2 YYDKDF (reference sequence). This CDR3 is built from 14 residues. Combining the CDR3 with reference TRBV15 and TRBJ2-1 gives the whole variable domain DAMVIQNPRYQVTQFGKPVTLSCSQTLNHNVMYWYQQKSSQAPKLLFHYYDKDFNNEADTPDNFQSRRPNTSFCFLDIRSPGLGDTAMYLCAASRDTRGNEQFFGPGTRLTVL.

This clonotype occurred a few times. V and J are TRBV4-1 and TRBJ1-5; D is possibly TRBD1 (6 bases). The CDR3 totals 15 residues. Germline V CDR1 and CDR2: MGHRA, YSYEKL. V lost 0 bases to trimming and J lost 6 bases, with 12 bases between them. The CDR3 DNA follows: TGCGCCAGCAGCCAAGATGGGGGGGCTGGTCAGCCCCAGCATTTT. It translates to CASSQDGGAGQPQHF.

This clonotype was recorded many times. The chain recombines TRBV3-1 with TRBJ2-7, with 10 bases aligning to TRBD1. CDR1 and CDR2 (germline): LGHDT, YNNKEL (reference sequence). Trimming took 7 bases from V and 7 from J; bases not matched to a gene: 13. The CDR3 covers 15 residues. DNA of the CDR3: TGTGCCAGCATCTTGCTCCGGGACAGGGGTTATGAGCAGTACTTC. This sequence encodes CASILLRDRGYEQYF.

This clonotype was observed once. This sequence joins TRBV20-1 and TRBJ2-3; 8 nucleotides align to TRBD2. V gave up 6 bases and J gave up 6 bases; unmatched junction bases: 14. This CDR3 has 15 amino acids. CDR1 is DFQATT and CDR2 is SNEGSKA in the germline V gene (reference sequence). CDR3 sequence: CSAPSASGRSDTQYF. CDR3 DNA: TGCAGTGCCCCCTCCGCGAGCGGGAGATCGGATACGCAGTATTTT.

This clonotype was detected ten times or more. DNA for the CDR3: TGTGCCAGCAGTGAGAGGACTAGCGGGGGGGCCGCCTACAATGAGCAGTTCTTC. Translated: CASSERTSGGAAYNEQFF. The chain links TRBV2 to TRBJ2-1; 15 bases match TRBD2. J was trimmed by 2 bases and V by 3 bases; bases with no gene match: 5. The germline gives CDR1 SNHLY, CDR2 FYNNEI. CDR3 size: 18 residues.

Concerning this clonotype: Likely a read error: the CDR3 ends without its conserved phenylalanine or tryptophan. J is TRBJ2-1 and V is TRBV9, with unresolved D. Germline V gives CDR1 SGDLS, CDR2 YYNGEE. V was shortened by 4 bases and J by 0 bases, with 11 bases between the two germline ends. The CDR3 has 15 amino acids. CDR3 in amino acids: CASSRGSSSYNEQFC. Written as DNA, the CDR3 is TGTGCCAGCAGCCGCGGCAGTAGCTCCTACAATGAGCAGTTCTGC.

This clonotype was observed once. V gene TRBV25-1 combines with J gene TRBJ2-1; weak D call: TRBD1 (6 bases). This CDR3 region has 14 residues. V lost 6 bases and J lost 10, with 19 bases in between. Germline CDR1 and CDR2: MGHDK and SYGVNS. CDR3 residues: CASREGGVSAEQFF. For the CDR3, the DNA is TGTGCCAGCAGGGAAGGGGGAGTGTCGGCGGAGCAGTTCTTC. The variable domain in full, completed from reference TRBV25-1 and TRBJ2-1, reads EADIYQTPRYLVIGTGKKITLECSQTMGHDKMYWYQQDPGMELHLIHYSYGVNSTEKGDLSSESTVSRIRTEHFPLTLESARPSHTSQYLCASREGGVSAEQFFGPGTRLTVL.

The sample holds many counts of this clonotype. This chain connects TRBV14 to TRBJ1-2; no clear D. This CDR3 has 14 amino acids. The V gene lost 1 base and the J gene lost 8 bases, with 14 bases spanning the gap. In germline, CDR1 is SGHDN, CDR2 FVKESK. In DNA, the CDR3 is TGTGCCAGCAGCCAAGTTTCTCGCCCTGGGGGCTACACCTTC. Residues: CASSQVSRPGGYTF.

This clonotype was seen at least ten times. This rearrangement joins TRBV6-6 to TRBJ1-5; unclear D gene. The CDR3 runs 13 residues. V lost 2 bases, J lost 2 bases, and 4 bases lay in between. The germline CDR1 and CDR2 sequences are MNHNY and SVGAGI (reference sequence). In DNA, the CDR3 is TGTGCCAGCAGTTACACGGGCAATCAGCCCCAGCATTTT. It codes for CASSYTGNQPQHF.

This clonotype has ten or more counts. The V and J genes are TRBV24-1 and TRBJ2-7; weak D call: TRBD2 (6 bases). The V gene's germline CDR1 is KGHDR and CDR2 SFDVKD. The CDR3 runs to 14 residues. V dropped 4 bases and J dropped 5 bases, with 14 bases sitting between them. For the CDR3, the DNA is TGTGCCACCAGTGAGGGCCTAGCGTTCCACGAGCAGTACTTC. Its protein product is CATSEGLAFHEQYF.

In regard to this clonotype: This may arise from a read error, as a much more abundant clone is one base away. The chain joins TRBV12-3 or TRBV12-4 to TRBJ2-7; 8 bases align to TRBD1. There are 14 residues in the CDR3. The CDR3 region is CASRLAGGIYEQYF. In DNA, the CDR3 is TGTGCCAGCAGGTTAGCAGGGGGCATCTACGAGCAGTACTTC.

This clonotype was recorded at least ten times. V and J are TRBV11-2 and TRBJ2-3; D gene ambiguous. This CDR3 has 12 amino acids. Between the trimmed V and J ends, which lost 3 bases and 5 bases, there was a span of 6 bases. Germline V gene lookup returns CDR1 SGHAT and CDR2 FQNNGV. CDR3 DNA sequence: TGTGCCAGCAGCTTGTGGAAAGATACGCAGTATTTT. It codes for CASSLWKDTQYF.

The CDR3 DNA is TGTGCCAGCAGCAATCAGGGGGGGGGTCGGAACTATGGCTACACCTTC. Protein product: CASSNQGGGRNYGYTF. The rearrangement joins TRBV21-1 to TRBJ1-2; the table assigns TRBD1, which was not confirmed against the DNA. TRBV21-1 corresponds to a pseudogene. The CDR3 runs 16 residues.

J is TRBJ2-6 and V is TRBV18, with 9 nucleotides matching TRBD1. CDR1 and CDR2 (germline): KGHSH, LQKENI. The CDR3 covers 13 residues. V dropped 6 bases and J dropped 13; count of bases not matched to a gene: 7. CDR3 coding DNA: TGTGCCAGCTCCCTGGGACAGGGAGAGGTCCTGACTTTC. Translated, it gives CASSLGQGEVLTF. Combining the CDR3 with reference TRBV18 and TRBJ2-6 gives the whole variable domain NAGVMQNPRHLVRRRGQEARLRCSPMKGHSHVYWYRQLPEEGLKFMVYLQKENIIDESGMPKERFSAEFPKEGPSILRIQQVVRGDSAAYFCASSLGQGEVLTFGAGSRLTVL.

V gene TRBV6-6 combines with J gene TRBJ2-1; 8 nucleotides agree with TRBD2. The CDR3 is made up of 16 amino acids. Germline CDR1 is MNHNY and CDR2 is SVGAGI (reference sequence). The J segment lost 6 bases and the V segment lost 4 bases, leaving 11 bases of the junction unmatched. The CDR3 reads CASSSHSSGDCNEQFF. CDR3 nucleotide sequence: TGTGCCAGCAGTTCCCATAGTAGCGGGGACTGCAATGAGCAGTTCTTC.